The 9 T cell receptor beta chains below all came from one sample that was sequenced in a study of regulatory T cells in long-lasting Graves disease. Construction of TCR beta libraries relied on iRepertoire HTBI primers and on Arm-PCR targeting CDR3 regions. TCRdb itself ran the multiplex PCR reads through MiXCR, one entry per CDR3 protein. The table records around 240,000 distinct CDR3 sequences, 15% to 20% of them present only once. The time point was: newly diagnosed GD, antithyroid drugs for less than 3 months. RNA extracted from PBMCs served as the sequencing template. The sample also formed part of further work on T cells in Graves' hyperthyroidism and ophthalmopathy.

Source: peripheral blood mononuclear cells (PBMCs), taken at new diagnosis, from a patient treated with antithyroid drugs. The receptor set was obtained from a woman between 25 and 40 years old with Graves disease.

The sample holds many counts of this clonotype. CDR3 in amino acids: CASSKQGDTQYF. Written as DNA, the CDR3 is TGTGCCAGCAGCAAACAGGGAGATACGCAGTATTTT. The rearrangement uses TRBV7-2 and TRBJ2-3, with TRBD1 as a possible D gene (6 bases). CDR1 is SGHTA, CDR2 FQGNSA, per germline. The CDR3 covers 12 residues. Trimming cost V 5 bases and J 5 bases, with 8 bases left between them.

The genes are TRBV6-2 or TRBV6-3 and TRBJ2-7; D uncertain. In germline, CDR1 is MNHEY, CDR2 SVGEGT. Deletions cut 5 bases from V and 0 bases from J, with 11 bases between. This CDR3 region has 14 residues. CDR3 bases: TGTGCCAGCAGTGAATTAGGCGACTCCTACGAGCAGTACTTC. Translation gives CASSELGDSYEQYF.

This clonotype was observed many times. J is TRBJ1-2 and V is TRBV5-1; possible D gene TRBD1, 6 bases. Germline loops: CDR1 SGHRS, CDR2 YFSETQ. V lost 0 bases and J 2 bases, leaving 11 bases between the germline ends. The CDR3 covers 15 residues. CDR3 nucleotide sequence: TGCGCCAGCAGCTTGGTCGGGACACAAAACTATGGCTACACCTTC. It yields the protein CASSLVGTQNYGYTF.

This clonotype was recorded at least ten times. The CDR3 protein is CASSSISRGRGVIYEQYF. As DNA, the CDR3 is TGTGCCAGCAGCTCGATATCCAGGGGGCGCGGGGTTATATACGAGCAGTACTTC. This sequence joins TRBV11-2 and TRBJ2-7; 8 nucleotides line up with TRBD1. Germline loops: CDR1 SGHAT, CDR2 FQNNGV. After removal of 4 bases from V and 4 bases from J, the junction contained 18 bases not matched to a gene. The CDR3 length is 18 residues.

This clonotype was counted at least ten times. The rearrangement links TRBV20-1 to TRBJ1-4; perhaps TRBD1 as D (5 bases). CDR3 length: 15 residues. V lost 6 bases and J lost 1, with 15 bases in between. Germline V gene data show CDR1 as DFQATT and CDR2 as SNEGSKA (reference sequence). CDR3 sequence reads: CSARPSGRTNEKLFF. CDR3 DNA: TGCAGTGCGAGACCCTCAGGGAGAACTAATGAAAAACTGTTTTTT.

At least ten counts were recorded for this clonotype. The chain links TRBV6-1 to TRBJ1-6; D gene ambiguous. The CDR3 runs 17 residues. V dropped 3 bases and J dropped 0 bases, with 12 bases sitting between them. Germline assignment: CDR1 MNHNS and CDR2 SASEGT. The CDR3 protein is CASSEMIGSSYNSPLHF. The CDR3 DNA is TGTGCCAGCAGTGAGATGATCGGCAGCTCCTATAATTCACCCCTCCACTTT.

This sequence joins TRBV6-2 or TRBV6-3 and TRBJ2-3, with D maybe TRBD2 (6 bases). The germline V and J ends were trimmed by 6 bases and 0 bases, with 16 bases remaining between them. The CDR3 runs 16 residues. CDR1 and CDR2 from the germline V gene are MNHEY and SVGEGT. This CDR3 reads CASSLVSGTSTDTQYF. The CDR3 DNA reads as TGTGCCAGCAGCTTAGTATCCGGGACTAGCACAGATACGCAGTATTTT.

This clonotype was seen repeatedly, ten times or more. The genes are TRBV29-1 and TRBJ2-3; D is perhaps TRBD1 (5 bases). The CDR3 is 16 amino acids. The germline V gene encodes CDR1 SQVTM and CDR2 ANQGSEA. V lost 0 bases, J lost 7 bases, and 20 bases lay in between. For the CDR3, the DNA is TGCAGCGTTGAAGATTCTCTCGACAGTCGCAACCATACGCAGTATTTT. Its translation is CSVEDSLDSRNHTQYF.

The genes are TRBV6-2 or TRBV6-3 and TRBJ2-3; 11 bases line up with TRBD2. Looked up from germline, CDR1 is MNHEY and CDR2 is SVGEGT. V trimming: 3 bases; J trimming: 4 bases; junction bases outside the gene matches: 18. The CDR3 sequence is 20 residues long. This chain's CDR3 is CASSYLTTGGSGGASDTQYF. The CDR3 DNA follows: TGTGCCAGCAGTTATCTAACGACTGGAGGTAGCGGGGGGGCCTCAGATACGCAGTATTTT.